The source of this T cell receptor beta chain is a study of graft-versus-host responses after intestinal transplantation. For the study at large: Each recipient received a multivisceral, liver-intestinal, or isolated intestinal graft. All recipients got anti-thymocyte globulin induction, then tacrolimus and steroids for 3 to 4 years. Study findings and constraints: GvH clones were found in recipient marrow; some appeared first in ileum or blood. The presence of high graft-versus-host to host-versus-graft clonal ratios in allografts characterized patients with graft-donor T cell macrochimerism.

Notes on this clone: No antigen is known for it.

The CDR3 totals 13 residues. Trimming took 5 bases from V and 6 from J; bases not matched to a gene: 9. Germline CDR1 reads SQVTM; CDR2 reads ANQGSEA. Produced via immunoSEQ multiplex PCR; TCRdb's table is partial and in-frame only. The sample records just over 85,000 clones, 85% to 95% being singletons. The material was unstimulated CD8+ T cells sorted from spleen or lymph node cells, obtained before transplant. This TCR was recovered from a human donor who was the organ donor for an intestinal transplant. The gene calls are TRBV29-1 and TRBJ1-2; TRBD1 matches at 7 bases. The CDR3 DNA reads as TGCAGCGTTTCAGGGGGTGGTCAGGATGGCTACACCTTC. Translated: CSVSGGGQDGYTF.